The 11 T cell receptor beta chains in this list originate from one sample, sequenced in a study of blood T cell repertoires in COVID-19. TCRdb's copy holds only in-frame clones and misses some; the assay was immunoSEQ multiplex PCR. The sample consists of 200,000 to 250,000 clones, just under 90% of them appearing once. The sample taken for sequencing was peripheral blood. These receptors all come from a man aged 25-45 years with COVID-19, enrolled during active disease.

The V call is TRBV14, the J call TRBJ2-1; weak D call: TRBD1 (6 bases). This CDR3 contains 15 residues. V was shortened by 7 bases and J by 1 base, with 14 bases between the two germline ends. Germline lookup yields CDR1 SGHDN and CDR2 FVKESK. The CDR3 loop reads CASKNPRGSYNEQFF. Written as DNA, the CDR3 is TGTGCCAGCAAAAACCCCAGGGGTTCCTACAATGAGCAGTTCTTC.

CDR3 nucleotides: TGTGCCAGTGGTACAGGGGGCTCTAATTCACCCCTCCACTTT. Encoded protein: CASGTGGSNSPLHF. The genes are TRBV19 and TRBJ1-6, with 9 bases fitting TRBD1. This CDR3 has 14 residues. Trimming cost V 8 bases and J 6 bases; bases outside gene matches: 5. CDR1 is LNHDA and CDR2 is SQIVND in the germline V gene (reference sequence).

The rearrangement joins TRBV11-2 to TRBJ2-1; tentatively, D is TRBD1 (6 bases). CDR1 and CDR2 from the germline V gene are SGHAT and FQNNGV. Between the trimmed V and J ends, which lost 0 bases and 9 bases, there was a span of 9 bases. The CDR3 consists of 13 residues. The CDR3 coding sequence is TGTGCCAGCAGCTTAGATATCAGGGGTGAGCAGTTCTTC. This translates into CASSLDIRGEQFF.

V gene TRBV24-1 combines with J gene TRBJ1-2; maybe TRBD1 (5 bases). CDR3 size: 14 residues. Trimming removed 4 bases at V and 5 bases at J, with 13 bases between. Germline CDR1 KGHDR, CDR2 SFDVKD. The CDR3 DNA is TGTGCCACCAGTGACCCGACAGTAGGGTATGGCTACACCTTC. This encodes CATSDPTVGYGYTF.

The chain couples TRBV27 to TRBJ1-4, with no clear D. This CDR3 spans 15 amino acids. The germline V and J ends were trimmed by 3 bases and 0 bases, with 8 bases remaining between them. Germline V gene sequence: CDR1 MNHEY, CDR2 SMNVEV (reference sequence). The CDR3 nucleotides are TGTGCCAGCAGTTTCTCCTCTGCAACTAATGAAAAACTGTTTTTT. It yields the protein CASSFSSATNEKLFF.

The chain recombines TRBV19 with TRBJ2-7; a possible D gene is TRBD2 (5 bases). Trimming shortened V by 3 bases and J by 2 bases, and 11 bases separated the two germline ends. The CDR3 covers 14 residues. In germline, CDR1 is LNHDA, CDR2 SQIVND (reference sequence). CDR3: CASSIAGYTYEQYF. The CDR3 nucleotides are TGTGCCAGTAGTATCGCGGGCTATACCTACGAGCAGTACTTC.

This clone came up once. This chain connects TRBV2 to TRBJ2-5; D might be TRBD2 (5 bases). Trimming left V 7 bases short and J 5 bases short, with 17 bases between. The CDR3 sequence is 14 residues long. CDR1 and CDR2 (germline): SNHLY, FYNNEI. The CDR3, as DNA: TGTGCCAGCACCGGACCGGGGATGAGGGAGACCCAGTACTTC. This sequence encodes CASTGPGMRETQYF.

The gene calls are TRBV10-3 and TRBJ1-2; D is unclear. Germline V gene lookup returns CDR1 ENHRY and CDR2 SYGVKD. The CDR3 is 12 residues long. The V and J ends lost 7 bases and 4 bases respectively, with 10 bases between them. The DNA for the CDR3 is TGTGCCATCACCGCGAACAGCTATGGCTACACCTTC. This codes for CAITANSYGYTF.

V is TRBV5-8 and J is TRBJ1-1; no firm D call. This CDR3 comprises 14 residues. Germline V gene lookup returns CDR1 SGHTS and CDR2 YDEGEE. V was shortened by 0 bases and J by 1 base, with 7 bases between the two germline ends. CDR3 sequence (DNA): TGTGCCAGCAGCTTGGTGACACAGAACACTGAAGCTTTCTTT. The encoded protein is CASSLVTQNTEAFF.

V and J are TRBV11-3 and TRBJ2-5; TRBD2 might be the D (7 bases). CDR1 SGHNT and CDR2 YENEEA come from the germline V gene. There are 14 residues in the CDR3. V was clipped by 3 bases and J by 4 bases, with 12 bases between them. CDR3 nucleotide sequence: TGTGCCAGCAGCTTGAGGGGGGGCGCAGAGACCCAGTACTTC. Protein: CASSLRGGAETQYF.

The J gene is TRBJ1-6, the V gene TRBV4-3, with no clear D. The CDR3 length is 14 residues. Germline CDR1 and CDR2: LGHNA and YSLEER. V was pared by 0 bases and J by 9 bases, with 9 bases between. CDR3: CASSQDPPRSPLHF. CDR3 nucleotides: TGCGCCAGCAGCCAAGATCCACCGCGTTCACCCCTCCACTTT.